The sample holds one count of the clone carrying this T cell receptor (beta chain). Its cognate antigen is unknown. V lost 0 bases, J lost 2 bases, and 10 bases lay in between. CDR1 is LNHDA and CDR2 is SQIVND in the germline V gene (reference sequence). The CDR3 totals 16 residues. This entry is derived from a study of cytomegalovirus exposure and HLA in healthy donors. Profiling relied on immunoSEQ multiplex PCR, and the TCRdb table lists in-frame clones only, not all of them. In the table there are about 98,000 clones, less than 90% of which are singletons. Study findings and constraints: Researchers reported that a few CMV-associated chains were confirmed in vitro as CMV antigen-specific. The tendency of first-cohort TCR clusters to co-occur in the 120 or so validation repertoires emerged from a later analysis.

This sequence was found in a man aged 18 to 29 in good health and CMV-seropositive. The sequenced material came from PBMCs. This chain uses TRBV19 with TRBJ2-2; D ambiguous. The CDR3 here is CASSIEYFRNTGELFF. Here the CDR3 DNA reads TGTGCCAGTAGTATAGAATATTTCCGTAACACCGGGGAGCTGTTTTTT. The full variable domain, in which reference TRBV19 and TRBJ2-2 provide the parts outside the CDR3, is DGGITQSPKYLFRKEGQNVTLSCEQNLNHDAMYWYRQDPGQGLRLIYYSQIVNDFQKGDIAEGYSVSREKKESFPLTVTSAQKNPTAFYLCASSIEYFRNTGELFFGEGSRLTVL.